This TCR beta chain was sequenced during a study of blood T cell repertoires in COVID-19 (dated by TCRdb to 2018 to 2021). For the study in its entirety: Samples from collaborators originated in the United States, Italy and Spain and spanned both the acute and convalescent phases of COVID-19. The material from the prospective study consisted of cDNA or gDNA derived from T cells, B-cell-depleted T cells, or PBMCs. Deeply sampled blood TCRbeta repertoires from subjects exposed to, actively infected with, or recovered from COVID-19 were included in the dataset. The repertoires were released in a freely available public database intended as a resource for research on the immune response to SARS-CoV-2. Samples came from the ongoing ImmuneRACE study (first 160 participants) plus 1,254 subjects from 6 global collaborators. A de-identified subject ID, COVID-19 status, age in years and sex were almost always included in the sample metadata. Where available, HLA class I and class II types were taken from metadata supplied by the sample provider and were not determined by assay-based typing.

CDR1 and CDR2 were assigned from the germline V gene (reference sequence) as GTSNPN and SVGIG. There are 14 amino acids in the CDR3, from cysteine to phenylalanine inclusive. The read is trimmed to its CDR3 DNA, 42 bases read in frame from base 1. Relative to germline, V is missing 5 bases and J is missing 4 bases, with 7 bases of the junction outside any gene match. The immunoSEQ Assay, a bias-controlled multiplex PCR, was used to amplify TCRbeta CDR3 regions from genomic DNA. Processing in the source paper ran as follows. The number of nucleated cells in each sample was estimated from the amplification of reference gene primers within the assay. To quantify the absolute abundance of each unique TCRbeta CDR3 rearrangement, sequence reads were collapsed and filtered. For each sample, productive Simpson clonality was calculated as the square root of Simpson's diversity index over productive rearrangements. This is the immuneACCESS table as TCRdb keeps it, with only in-frame sequences that have V and J called. A part of the clones is gone; compared with another copy, unresolved V genes explain less than half, and the rest is unexplained. From that table come the V and J calls and clone size; the DNA was used to work out D and trimming. The sample table contains about 250,000 clones; only one count was recorded for 65% to 90% of them. The ten largest clones add up to roughly 4.6% of the sample.

One collaborating source in Seattle enrolled patients while the patients were actively infected and followed the patients over time throughout the course of disease. Each collaborating institution followed its own protocols to collect whole blood in K2EDTA tubes. For TCRbeta analysis, collaborator samples were shipped as frozen whole blood, as isolated PBMCs, or as DNA extracted from either sample type. Paper-wide results and their limitations: The quantity of clinical and demographic metadata differed by source and by participant and was supplied without curation.

As to this clone: It lacks a known antigen. The sample holds no much larger clone one base away, and base qualities are not on file.

The source of this sequence is a man aged 50 to 59 with COVID-19, enrolled during active disease. This chain is built from TRBV30 and TRBJ2-3; a stretch of 9 junction bases matches TRBD1. The specimen was peripheral blood. The nucleotide sequence reads TGTGCCTGGGTAACAGGGGGCTGGGCAGATACGCAGTATTTT. It codes for CAWVTGGWADTQYF.